The sequence of this T cell receptor beta chain was determined in a study of molecular identifiers for immune sequencing clone quantification. Looked up from germline, CDR1 is SGHRS and CDR2 is YFSETQ. The CDR3 has 15 amino acids. The V gene lost 0 bases and the J gene lost 0 bases, with 10 bases spanning the gap. TCRdb re-derived calls from the PCR reads in MiXCR, one entry per CDR3 protein. This sample carries roughly 300,000 distinct CDR3 sequences, 24% of them seen once, and the ten largest clones take roughly 0.7%. Comment on this clonotype: This clone may be a read error of a much larger clone one base away.

The rearrangement uses TRBV5-1 and TRBJ2-7; D remains unclear. Sequenced: naive CD8+ T cells from blood, with Jurkat cell RNA spiked in. Subset here: FACS-sorted CD8+CD4-CCR7+CD45RA+ naive T cells. The source of this sequence is a human donor in good health. Some libraries in this study had Jurkat cell RNA spiked in. The CDR3 coding sequence is TGCGCCAGCAGCTTGGGGTCTCCCGTCTCCTACGAGCAGTACTTC. Translation: CASSLGSPVSYEQYF.